This is a list of T cell receptor beta chains from one sample in a study of CD8+ T cells in alopecia areata. Data came from immunoSEQ multiplex PCR; TCRdb stores just in-frame clones and leaves some out. The sample gives more than 150,000 clones, approximately 53% of which show up once; approximately 20% is in the top ten. The sample here was CD8+ T cells sorted from blood, taken at week 0. Every receptor here comes from a human donor with alopecia areata. Each CDR3 is given with its conserved first and last residue. D genes are given only for firm matches. Not every row has a clone size; where given, it reads once, few, many or a size class.

TRBD1,few,TRBV7-8,TRBJ1-1,TGTGCCAGCAGCTCGGGACAGGCCCTTGGGGGCACTGAAGCTTTCTTT,CASSSGQALGGTEAFF
NA,NA,TRBV6-6,TRBJ2-1,TGTGCCAGCAGTCCCGGCCCAGAGCAGTTCTTC,CASSPGPEQFF
TRBD1,NA,TRBV13,TRBJ1-2,TGTGCCAGCAGTCTTTATTCGGGACAGGCGGTCTATGGCTACACCTTC,CASSLYSGQAVYGYTF
NA,NA,TRBV5-6,TRBJ2-5,TGTGCCAGCAGCTTGGGGGCAGTCCAAGAGACCCAGTACTTC,CASSLGAVQETQYF
NA,NA,TRBV27,TRBJ1-2,TGTGCCAGCAGACAAGGGACTGGAGGCTACACCTTC,CASRQGTGGYTF
NA,once,TRBV4-3,TRBJ2-2,TGCGCCAGTGGGGCCGCAGGGGAAACCGGGGAGCTGTTTTTT,CASGAAGETGELFF
TRBD1,few,TRBV27,TRBJ2-7,TGTGCCAGCACCAGACAGGGACACCGCTACGAGCAGTACTTC,CASTRQGHRYEQYF
TRBD1,few,TRBV18,TRBJ2-6,TGTGCCAGCTCACCCGGACAGGCCCACTCTGGGGCCAACGTCCTGACTTTC,CASSPGQAHSGANVLTF
TRBD1,NA,TRBV7-2,TRBJ1-1,TGTGCCAGCAGCTTATCGGGACAGGGATTGGACACTGAAGCTTTCTTT,CASSLSGQGLDTEAFF
TRBD1,NA,TRBV29-1,TRBJ2-1,TGCAGCGTTGTGGACAGGGCCTATGAGCAGTTCTTC,CSVVDRAYEQFF
TRBD1,NA,TRBV30,TRBJ1-1,TGTGCCTGGACACTTGACAGGGGCACTGAAGCTTTCTTT,CAWTLDRGTEAFF
TRBD2,NA,TRBV29-1,TRBJ2-3,TGCAGCCCGAGGGGGCTAGCGGGGACAGATACGCAGTATTTT,CSPRGLAGTDTQYF
NA,NA,TRBV2,TRBJ2-7,TGTGCCAGCACTCACATCTCCGGCGGATACGAGCAGTACTTC,CASTHISGGYEQYF
NA,few,TRBV30,TRBJ2-1,TGTGCCTGGACGGATGGGACTTTTGAGCAGTTCTTC,CAWTDGTFEQFF
TRBD1,few,TRBV15,TRBJ2-5,TGTGCCACCAGCAGAGAAAGGGACAGGCCAGAGACCCAGTACTTC,CATSRERDRPETQYF
NA,NA,TRBV13,TRBJ2-5,TGTGCCAGCAGCTTATACTCCCGGGGTGGAGAGACCCAGTACTTC,CASSLYSRGGETQYF
NA,NA,TRBV29-1,TRBJ2-3,TGCAGCGTTGAAGAAGGGGGCACAGATACGCAGTATTTT,CSVEEGGTDTQYF
NA,once,TRBV5-6,TRBJ1-4,TGTGCCAGCAGCCTGGGGGCGGGTGAAAAACTGTTTTTT,CASSLGAGEKLFF
NA,NA,TRBV29-1,TRBJ2-2,TGCAGCGTTGAAGTCGTGGCACCACCCCACCGGGAGCTGTTTTTT,CSVEVVAPPHRELFF
NA,NA,TRBV7-2,TRBJ2-3,TGTGCCAGCAGCTTAGATCGGCTGACAGATACGCAGTATTTT,CASSLDRLTDTQYF
TRBD1,NA,TRBV7-8,TRBJ2-7,TGTGCCAGCAGCCCGAGACAGGGGGCTTACGAGCAGTACTTC,CASSPRQGAYEQYF
NA,NA,TRBV27,TRBJ2-7,TGTGCCACTGCCATAGGGACTCAATACTACGAGCAGTACTTC,CATAIGTQYYEQYF
TRBD1,NA,TRBV9,TRBJ2-5,TGTGCCAGCAGCGACCGACAGGGTCAAGAGACCCAGTACTTC,CASSDRQGQETQYF
NA,few,TRBV13,TRBJ2-2,TGTGCCAGCAGCTTAGTCGGAGACCAGTCCGGGGAGCTGTTTTTT,CASSLVGDQSGELFF
NA,NA,TRBV5-6,TRBJ2-7,TGTGCCAGCAGCGGGGGGCCCCTCGAGCAGTACTTC,CASSGGPLEQYF
NA,NA,TRBV30,TRBJ1-4,TGTGCCTGGAGAAGCAGGGGAAACGGGGAAAAACTGTTTTTT,CAWRSRGNGEKLFF
NA,few,TRBV15,TRBJ2-2,TGTGCCACCAGCAGAGAGCCATTAAACACCGGGGAGCTGTTTTTT,CATSREPLNTGELFF
TRBD1,NA,TRBV12-5,TRBJ2-1,TGTGCTAGTGGACCGACAGGGACCTCCTACAATGAGCAGTTCTTC,CASGPTGTSYNEQFF
NA,NA,TRBV30,TRBJ1-1,TGTGCCTGGAGTGTATCTGGGGACACTGAAGCTTTCTTT,CAWSVSGDTEAFF
NA,NA,TRBV4-1,TRBJ1-2,TGCGCCAGCAGCCAAGTTTCGCTAGCCACAGAGTTTGGCTACACCTTC,CASSQVSLATEFGYTF
NA,few,TRBV29-1,TRBJ1-1,TGCAGCGTTGGCGAGAACACTGAAGCTTTCTTT,CSVGENTEAFF
NA,NA,TRBV4-1,TRBJ1-2,TGCGCCAGCAGCCTCTCGGGGGGACGTCTTTATGGCTACACCTTC,CASSLSGGRLYGYTF
NA,NA,TRBV30,TRBJ1-6,TGTGCCTGGGGAACCCGGGAAACGTCACCCCTCCACTTT,CAWGTRETSPLHF
TRBD2,NA,TRBV19,TRBJ2-1,TGTGCCAGTAGTACGGGACTACCTCCCCAAGAGCAGTTCTTC,CASSTGLPPQEQFF
TRBD2,NA,TRBV5-4,TRBJ2-6,TGTGCCAGCAGCTTACTAGCGACTGGGGCCAACGTCCTGACTTTC,CASSLLATGANVLTF
TRBD1,few,TRBV29-1,TRBJ2-2,TGCAGCGTTGAAGATCCAAACACAGGGGGAACAACCAACCCCGGGGAGCTGTTTTTT,CSVEDPNTGGTTNPGELFF
NA,once,TRBV30,TRBJ1-1,TGTGCCTGGAGTCCCCCCAGGGGTTTCACTGAAGCTTTCTTT,CAWSPPRGFTEAFF
NA,NA,TRBV30,TRBJ2-7,TGTGCCTGGAGTGAGGTTGGTAGCCTCTACGAGCAGTACTTC,CAWSEVGSLYEQYF
TRBD2,NA,TRBV30,TRBJ2-7,TGTGCCTGGAGCGGGGGGACCTACGAGCAGTACTTC,CAWSGGTYEQYF
NA,NA,TRBV7-9,TRBJ2-1,TGTGCCAGCAGCCCCCCCCGAACAGACAATGAGCAGTTCTTC,CASSPPRTDNEQFF
TRBD1,NA,TRBV7-9,TRBJ1-5,TGTGCCAGCAGCGCAGGGGGCGTGCGGCAGCCCCAGCATTTT,CASSAGGVRQPQHF
NA,few,TRBV29-1,TRBJ2-1,TGCAGCGTTGCGCCCGATGAGCAGTTCTTC,CSVAPDEQFF
NA,NA,TRBV9,TRBJ2-7,TGTGCCAGCAGCGTAGGAGGATCATACGAGCAGTACTTC,CASSVGGSYEQYF
NA,NA,TRBV29-1,TRBJ2-3,TGCAGCGTTGACGGGACCACTTTTCCCCCAGATACGCAGTATTTT,CSVDGTTFPPDTQYF
TRBD1,NA,TRBV9,TRBJ1-2,TGTGCCAGCAGCGTACGGCGGACAGGGAGCGACTATGGCTACACCTTC,CASSVRRTGSDYGYTF
TRBD1,few,TRBV29-1,TRBJ2-7,TGCAGCGTCACCGGGACAGGGAACTCCTACGAGCAGTACTTC,CSVTGTGNSYEQYF
NA,few,TRBV29-1,TRBJ2-5,TGCAGCGTTGGGGAACTGCCGTACTTC,CSVGELPYF
NA,few,TRBV14,TRBJ2-1,TGTGCCAGCAGCCAGGAGGTTCGGGCCAATGAGCAGTTCTTC,CASSQEVRANEQFF
NA,NA,TRBV6-5,TRBJ2-2,TGTGCCAGCAGTTCGACGAACACCGGGGAGCTGTTTTTT,CASSSTNTGELFF
NA,NA,TRBV4-1,TRBJ1-1,TGCGCCAGCAGCCACTCGGACAGGAACACTGAAGCTTTCTTT,CASSHSDRNTEAFF
NA,NA,TRBV29-1,TRBJ1-4,TGCAGCGTTGGTTGGGACGGTTCTAATGAAAAACTGTTTTTT,CSVGWDGSNEKLFF
TRBD2,few,TRBV4-3,TRBJ2-1,TGCGCCAGCAGCCAGACTAGCGGGGGTTACAATGAGCAGTTCTTC,CASSQTSGGYNEQFF
TRBD1,NA,TRBV5-4,TRBJ2-3,TGTGCCAGCAGCTTTAACAGGGGTGGGACAGATACGCAGTATTTT,CASSFNRGGTDTQYF
TRBD1,NA,TRBV30,TRBJ2-2,TGTGCCTGGAGTGCCCCCACAGGGGACACCGGGGAGCTGTTTTTT,CAWSAPTGDTGELFF
NA,NA,TRBV29-1,TRBJ2-1,TGCAGCGTTGACAGTAACAATGAGCAGTTCTTC,CSVDSNNEQFF
TRBD1,NA,TRBV4-3,TRBJ1-5,TGCGCCAGCAGCCAAGATCTGGGACAGGGCGATCAGCCCCAGCATTTT,CASSQDLGQGDQPQHF
NA,few,TRBV5-1,TRBJ2-5,TGCGCCAGCAGCGGGACCTACGCGCGAGAGACCCAGTACTTC,CASSGTYARETQYF
NA,NA,TRBV13,TRBJ1-2,TGTGCCAGCAGCTTAGTGGGGCTGGGTGGCTACACCTTC,CASSLVGLGGYTF
TRBD1,NA,TRBV28,TRBJ2-5,TGTGCCAGCAGCCCGACAGGGGATCAAGAGACCCAGTACTTC,CASSPTGDQETQYF